The T cell receptor (beta chain) under discussion was sequenced for a study of blood T cells in healthy people across ages. Regarding the study as a whole: Those diversity estimates obtained from one million T cells were thought to be underestimates.

A word on this clonotype: Its matching antigen is unknown.

It was with a sample-barcoded 5' primer and a J-beta primer mix that a second PCR of roughly 6 to 11 cycles was run. Each of the cDNA molecules was tagged by a template-switch adaptor with 12 random nucleotides. Sequencing recovered at least 2.5 million CDR3-containing paired-end reads from each sample. Via MiXCR, TCRdb re-called the 5' RACE reads, giving one row per CDR3 protein. The sample lists 700,000 to 900,000 distinct CDR3 sequences, 25% to 30% seen once, with about 2.9% in the top ten. CDR1 is MNHEY and CDR2 is SMNVEV in the germline V gene (reference sequence). The CDR3 is 13 residues long. Trimming pared 6 bases from V and 6 bases from J, leaving 11 bases between. These sequences were also reported in another study, on T cells of mothers and their children.

The gene calls are TRBV27 and TRBJ2-2; a weak D match, TRBD2 (5 bases). This receptor was taken from a boy younger than 18 in good health. Specimen: blood. The CDR3: CASSRSGSGELFF. The CDR3 DNA sequence: TGTGCCAGCAGCCGCTCGGGGTCCGGGGAGCTGTTTTTT.